This T cell receptor (beta chain) was captured by sequencing in a study of T-cell reconstitution after alpha-beta-depleted transplantation in children. Study-level points and caveats: By about two months after transplant, alpha-beta T cells reportedly arose from several hundred graft clones that had expanded. Surviving recipient T cells and thymic progenitors underlay high day-60 TCRbeta diversity in some patients. Counts and diversity of T cells one year after transplant came mostly from newly produced T cells.

Concerning this clonotype: Its target is not known.

Preparing the TCRbeta library involved the use of unique molecular identifiers. TCRdb re-derived calls from the PCR reads in MiXCR, one entry per CDR3 protein. The repertoire holds around 800,000 distinct CDR3 sequences, with roughly 15% as singletons. Sequencing was performed on PBMCs, mostly from graft donor cells, taken 360 days after TCRalphabeta/CD19-depleted stem cell transplant. The sequence came from a male patient aged 10-17 years who had a stem cell transplant for acute lymphoblastic leukemia, so the T cells may come from the graft donor.

In nucleotides, the CDR3 is TGTGCCAGCAGCCCGGACAGGGGGCATGCCGGGGAGCTGTTTTTT. Its translation: CASSPDRGHAGELFF. The rearrangement joins TRBV11-2 to TRBJ2-2, with 11 bases lining up with TRBD1. Germline V CDR1 and CDR2: SGHAT, FQNNGV. Trimming removed 5 bases from V and 6 bases from J; junction bases left unmatched: 5. This CDR3 is 15 amino acids long. Combining the CDR3 with reference TRBV11-2 and TRBJ2-2 gives the whole variable domain EAGVAQSPRYKIIEKRQSVAFWCNPISGHATLYWYQQILGQGPKLLIQFQNNGVVDDSQLPKDRFSAERLKGVDSTLKIQPAKLEDSAVYLCASSPDRGHAGELFFGEGSRLTVL.